The 19 T cell receptor beta chains listed next were all sequenced from one sample in a study of vaccination effects on CD4 cells after COVID-19. With the ViraFEST assay, the study expanded antigen-specific CD4+ T cells using viral peptide pools, then sequenced them. At the end of roughly 9 days of culture, CD4+ T cells were isolated. Confirmation by PCR established that the person had SARS-CoV-2 infection between March and December 2020. What these receptors recognize is not known. Repertoires were generated with immunoSEQ multiplex PCR, while TCRdb's copy carries only in-frame clones and drops some. The table records tens of thousands of clones, 65% to 85% of them present only once. The sample in question was CD4+ T cells from PBMCs cultured with HCoV-NL63 spike peptides, obtained before COVID-19 vaccination. The receptors originated from a human donor who had a prior SARS-CoV-2 infection.

The chain combines TRBV7-6 with TRBJ2-1, with 9 nucleotides matching TRBD2. The CDR3 has 17 amino acids. V shed 1 base and J 3 bases; nucleotides not matched to a gene: 7. Germline CDR1 and CDR2: SGHVS and FNYEAQ. This CDR3 is CASSLEGLAGFYNEQFF. CDR3 nucleotide sequence: TGTGCCAGCAGCTTAGAGGGGCTAGCGGGGTTCTACAATGAGCAGTTCTTC.

The chain has TRBV7-2 and TRBJ2-5; no definite D call. Germline-derived CDR1 and CDR2 are SGHTA and FQGNSA. This CDR3 is built from 13 residues. The V end was cut by 1 base, the J end by 9 bases, with 12 bases between. The CDR3 spells CASSLGVYEAQYF. In DNA, the CDR3 is TGTGCCAGCAGCTTAGGTGTGTACGAGGCCCAGTACTTC.

The V gene is TRBV3-1 (or the pseudogene TRBV3-2), the J gene TRBJ2-3; 7 bases are shared with TRBD2. V gave up 1 base and J gave up 1 base; unmatched junction bases: 11. This CDR3 region has 18 residues. Germline V lookup: CDR1 LGHDT, CDR2 YNNKEL (reference sequence). The chain's CDR3 is CASSQGWGGTAGTDTQYF. Here the CDR3 DNA reads TGTGCCAGCAGCCAAGGCTGGGGAGGGACCGCCGGCACAGATACGCAGTATTTT.

V is TRBV18 and J is TRBJ2-7; tentative D call: TRBD2 (5 bases). The V end was cut by 2 bases, the J end by 0 bases, with 11 bases between. There are 15 residues in the CDR3. In germline, CDR1 is KGHSH, CDR2 LQKENI. CDR3 in amino acids: CASSPISASSYEQYF. In DNA form, the CDR3 reads TGTGCCAGCTCACCAATTAGCGCGAGCTCCTACGAGCAGTACTTC.

The chain is built from TRBV2 and TRBJ1-5; D is undetermined. CDR1 is SNHLY, CDR2 FYNNEI, per germline. This CDR3 is 13 amino acids long. Trimming removed 6 bases from V and 5 bases from J, with 11 bases in between. The CDR3 is CASSAERYQPQHF. CDR3 nucleotide sequence: TGTGCCAGCAGCGCAGAGAGGTATCAGCCCCAGCATTTT.

This sequence joins TRBV12-3 or TRBV12-4 and TRBJ2-5; a possible D gene is TRBD1 (5 bases). Trimming took off 3 bases at V and 3 bases at J, with 8 bases between the two ends. The CDR3 covers 13 residues. The CDR3 bases are TGTGCCAGCAGTTTTAGGGGCGAAGAGACCCAGTACTTC. It translates to CASSFRGEETQYF.

This clone was found once. The chain joins TRBV7-8 to TRBJ1-5; D call uncertain. With 5 bases removed from V and 0 bases from J, the gap between germline ends came to 26 bases. The germline V gene has CDR1 SGHVS and CDR2 FQNEAQ. CDR3 length equals 20 residues. Here the CDR3 reads CASSESFSPRRLLSNQPQHF. The CDR3 nucleotides are TGTGCCAGCAGCGAATCCTTTTCCCCAAGACGGTTACTTAGCAATCAGCCCCAGCATTTT.

This rearrangement joins TRBV2 to TRBJ2-7; the D call may be TRBD1 or TRBD2 (5 bases each). CDR1 is SNHLY and CDR2 is FYNNEI in the germline V gene. Between the trimmed V and J ends, which lost 8 bases and 3 bases, there was a span of 8 bases. CDR3 length: 11 residues. The CDR3 region has the DNA TGTGCCAGCGGGACGTACTACGAGCAGTACTTC. Residues: CASGTYYEQYF.

This rearrangement joins TRBV5-3 to TRBJ2-3; D is undetermined. TRBV5-3 is an ORF, with its function uncertain. The ends were cut back, 1 base at V and 3 bases at J, with 9 bases in the middle. This CDR3 contains 14 residues. The CDR3 protein is CARSLRLKTDTQYF. Written as DNA, the CDR3 is TGTGCCAGAAGCTTGCGGCTGAAAACAGATACGCAGTATTTT.

The chain links TRBV29-1 to TRBJ2-5, with D possibly matching TRBD2 (6 bases). Germline V gene lookup returns CDR1 SQVTM and CDR2 ANQGSEA. This CDR3 comprises 13 residues. With 3 bases removed from V and 4 bases from J, the gap between germline ends came to 12 bases. CDR3 amino acids: CSVEVTRRETQYF. CDR3 nucleotides: TGCAGCGTTGAGGTGACTAGAAGAGAGACCCAGTACTTC.

The chain has TRBV4-2 and TRBJ1-6; a weak D match, TRBD1 (6 bases). Germline values: CDR1 LGHNA, CDR2 YNFKEQ. This CDR3 spans 19 amino acids. The V end was cut by 1 base, the J end by 0 bases, with 16 bases between. Here the CDR3 reads CASSQVSGALSSYNSPLHF. The CDR3 region has the DNA TGTGCCAGCAGCCAAGTCTCAGGGGCCCTCAGCTCCTATAATTCACCCCTCCACTTT.

The chain joins TRBV27 to TRBJ2-7; 8 nucleotides agree with TRBD2. V dropped 6 bases and J dropped 9; count of bases not matched to a gene: 10. The CDR3 sequence is 13 residues long. The germline CDR1 and CDR2 sequences are MNHEY and SMNVEV (reference sequence). The CDR3 loop reads CASRNGASGRQYF. As DNA, the CDR3 is TGTGCCAGCAGAAACGGGGCTAGCGGGCGGCAGTACTTC.

The chain has TRBV5-4 and TRBJ2-1, with D possibly matching TRBD2 (6 bases). Trimming shortened V by 4 bases and J by 0 bases, and 11 bases separated the two germline ends. Germline loops: CDR1 SGHNT, CDR2 YYREEE (reference sequence). CDR3 size: 15 residues. The CDR3 reads CASSRDSSSYNEQFF. Written as DNA, the CDR3 is TGTGCCAGCAGCCGGGACTCGAGCTCCTACAATGAGCAGTTCTTC.

The V call is TRBV13, the J call TRBJ2-7; 16 bases fit TRBD2. CDR3 length equals 16 residues. V lost 4 bases, J lost 8 bases, and 8 bases stayed unmatched. The germline CDR1 and CDR2 sequences are PRHDT and FYEKMQ (reference sequence). The CDR3 nucleotides are TGTGCCAGCAGCTCGGGGGGACTAGCGGGGGGGCTTCAGCAGTACTTC. Its protein is CASSSGGLAGGLQQYF.

The chain is built from TRBV30 and TRBJ1-6, with 8 bases that match TRBD1. CDR3 length: 14 amino acids. V lost 3 bases, J lost 6 bases, and 4 bases stayed unmatched. CDR1 is GTSNPN and CDR2 is SVGIG in the germline V gene (reference sequence). The DNA of the CDR3 is TGTGCCTGGAGGATGCAGGGGGCTAATTCACCCCTCCACTTT. It encodes CAWRMQGANSPLHF.

The chain uses TRBV6-7 and TRBJ2-5; D might be TRBD1 or TRBD2, each matching 5 bases. TRBV6-7 carries the ORF label, with uncertain function. This CDR3 has 17 amino acids. Trimming stripped 0 bases from V and 2 bases from J, with 16 bases between. CDR3 protein: CASSYSVGERLQETQYF. In DNA, the CDR3 is TGTGCCAGCAGTTACTCAGTGGGGGAGCGCCTACAAGAGACCCAGTACTTC.

The chain has TRBV7-9 and TRBJ2-7; TRBD2 matches at 10 bases. Unmatched junction bases numbered 7, after V lost 5 bases and J lost 6 bases. The germline CDR1 and CDR2 sequences are SEHNR and FQNEAQ (reference sequence). The CDR3 consists of 14 residues. The DNA of the CDR3 is TGTGCCAGCAGCCTCAACCTAGCGGGAGCCGAGCAGTACTTC. It specifies CASSLNLAGAEQYF. Full variable domain (outside the CDR3, taken from reference TRBV7-9 and TRBJ2-7): DTGVSQNPRHKITKRGQNVTFRCDPISEHNRLYWYRQTLGQGPEFLTYFQNEAQLEKSRLLSDRFSAERPKGSFSTLEIQRTEQGDSAMYLCASSLNLAGAEQYFGPGTRLTVT.

The J gene is TRBJ2-5, the V gene TRBV18, with D unresolved. The germline V gene has CDR1 KGHSH and CDR2 LQKENI. Deletions cut 3 bases from V and 4 bases from J, with 12 bases between. The CDR3 is 14 amino acids. Here the CDR3 DNA reads TGTGCCAGCTCACCCGGCGGATCGGTAGAGACCCAGTACTTC. Residues: CASSPGGSVETQYF.

The chain links TRBV2 to TRBJ2-3; the D gene is possibly TRBD2 (6 bases). The CDR3 consists of 14 residues. CDR1 and CDR2 from the germline V gene are SNHLY and FYNNEI. Trimming shortened V by 4 bases and J by 4 bases, and 12 bases separated the two germline ends. DNA of the CDR3: TGTGCCAGCAGTGTGACTAGAGTTTCAGATACGCAGTATTTT. It is translated as CASSVTRVSDTQYF.